These 26 T cell receptor beta chains originate from one sample sequenced in a study of response to subunit inactivated influenza vaccine (dated by TCRdb to 2017 to 2018). The protocol used for the library was RT-PCR. The reads were generated on an Illumina HiSeq 2500. TCRdb ran its own pipeline on the public reads, namely fastp trimming at Q25 and MiXCR clone calling, and kept in-frame beta chains. CDR3 protein sequences are deduplicated, and each keeps its most common genes and DNA. The sample yields about 540,000 distinct CDR3 sequences; roughly 23% were counted once. 2.5% to 3% of the sample is held by the ten biggest clonotypes. These data were also reused for a study on T cells expressing NK-cell markers. The second paper further reports: TCR beta cDNA libraries were made by 5'RACE template switching that added a universal primer site and unique molecular identifiers.

The specimen comprised CD4+ T cells sorted from PBMCs, sampled about 13 days after vaccination. These receptors all come from a man between 50 and 59 years old who received an inactivated influenza vaccine. Donor details come from another sample of the same person, matched by shared clones.

The rearrangement links TRBV6-2 or TRBV6-3 to TRBJ2-7; 10 bases fit TRBD2. V shed 3 bases and J 2 bases; nucleotides not matched to a gene: 1. CDR1 MNHEY and CDR2 SVGEGT come from the germline V gene. The CDR3 contains 14 residues. The CDR3 spells CASSYSGRPYEQYF. The CDR3 DNA sequence: TGTGCCAGCAGTTATAGCGGGAGGCCCTACGAGCAGTACTTC.

This clonotype showed up just a few times. The chain combines TRBV5-5 with TRBJ2-2; no clear D gene. Trimming took 2 bases from V and 6 from J, leaving 5 bases between them. The CDR3 length is 12 residues. Germline CDR1 SGHKS, CDR2 YYEKEE (reference sequence). The CDR3: CASSFHSGELFF. The CDR3 DNA sequence: TGTGCCAGCAGCTTCCATTCCGGGGAGCTGTTTTTT.

The J gene is TRBJ2-7, the V gene TRBV25-1, with D maybe TRBD1 (6 bases). CDR3 length: 15 amino acids. Germline V gives CDR1 MGHDK, CDR2 SYGVNS. Trimming stripped 9 bases from V and 2 bases from J, with 20 bases between. The CDR3 spells CARVSMDSYTYEQYF. DNA of the CDR3: TGTGCCAGGGTCAGCATGGACAGCTACACCTACGAGCAGTACTTC.

This clonotype was seen only a few times. The chain recombines TRBV12-3 or TRBV12-4 with TRBJ2-1, with D uncertain. The length of the CDR3 is 16 residues. V was pared by 6 bases and J by 8 bases, with 23 bases between. In DNA form, the CDR3 reads TGTGCCAGCAGACTAAGACGGAATGGGATAGGCGATGAGCAGTTCTTC. Translating it yields CASRLRRNGIGDEQFF.

The chain has TRBV12-3 or TRBV12-4 and TRBJ2-3, with D perhaps assigned TRBD1 or TRBD2 (6 bases each). Trimming took 2 bases from V and 8 from J, leaving 14 bases between them. There are 14 residues in the CDR3. The CDR3 coding sequence is TGTGCCAGCAGTTTACGACAGGAGGGGGGTACGCAGTATTTT. Its translation: CASSLRQEGGTQYF.

This chain links TRBV5-1 with TRBJ2-5, with 8 bases aligning to TRBD2. Germline assignment: CDR1 SGHRS and CDR2 YFSETQ. V trimming: 2 bases; J trimming: 2 bases; junction bases outside the gene matches: 8. This CDR3 spans 16 amino acids. Written as DNA, the CDR3 is TGCGCCAGCAGCTTCGGGGGGGGCGCCCTACAAGAGACCCAGTACTTC. Its protein product is CASSFGGGALQETQYF.

This clonotype has more than one count but fewer than ten. The CDR3 nucleotides read TGCGCCAGCAGCCAAGGGGGACTAGCGGGGGGACACAATGAGCAGTTCTTC. Amino acid sequence: CASSQGGLAGGHNEQFF. This sequence joins TRBV4-1 and TRBJ2-1; TRBD2 agrees at 15 bases. Germline loops: CDR1 MGHRA, CDR2 YSYEKL. The CDR3 contains 17 residues. The ends lost 1 base at V and 5 bases at J; junction bases unmatched: 3.

In this sample, this clonotype turned up many times. The CDR3 nucleotides are TGTGCCAGCAGCCACGACAGCCACCAGTTCTTC. Translation: CASSHDSHQFF. The J gene is TRBJ2-1, the V gene TRBV14, with D perhaps matching TRBD1 (5 bases). Trimming took 3 bases from V and 13 from J, leaving 10 bases between them. Germline assignment: CDR1 SGHDN and CDR2 FVKESK. The CDR3 covers 11 residues.

V usage is TRBV20-1 and J usage is TRBJ2-6; D gene ambiguous. Trimming removed 6 bases at V and 2 bases at J, with 8 bases between. The CDR3 covers 13 residues. CDR1 is DFQATT and CDR2 is SNEGSKA in the germline V gene (reference sequence). DNA for the CDR3: TGCAGTGCCCTCATGGCTGGGGCCAACGTCCTGACTTTC. As protein: CSALMAGANVLTF.

This clonotype was seen a handful of times. The CDR3 DNA sequence: TGTGCCAGCAGCCAAGATGGTGGCACGGGACGAAATGAGCAGTTCTTC. Amino acid sequence: CASSQDGGTGRNEQFF. The chain recombines TRBV4-2 with TRBJ2-1; D tentatively fits TRBD1 or TRBD2 (5 bases each). There are 16 residues in the CDR3. Germline V lookup: CDR1 LGHNA, CDR2 YNFKEQ. V was trimmed by 0 bases and J by 7 bases, leaving 16 bases between them.

The V gene is TRBV5-1, the J gene TRBJ2-6; TRBD2 might be the D (6 bases). CDR1 and CDR2 (germline): SGHRS, YFSETQ. The CDR3 runs 16 residues. Trimming removed 8 bases at V and 0 bases at J, with 15 bases between. CDR3 nucleotides: TGCGCCAGTAAACCGGGGGAGGCCTCTGGGGCCAACGTCCTGACTTTC. This encodes CASKPGEASGANVLTF.

This chain links TRBV7-9 with TRBJ2-2; D uncertain. From germline, CDR1 is SEHNR and CDR2 FQNEAQ (reference sequence). V was shortened by 1 base and J by 4 bases, with 13 bases between the two germline ends. The CDR3 has 16 amino acids. The CDR3: CASSLVGSVTTGELFF. In DNA, the CDR3 is TGTGCCAGCAGCTTAGTCGGGTCAGTCACCACCGGGGAGCTGTTTTTT.

In this sample, this clonotype turned up many times. The chain has TRBV5-5 and TRBJ2-5; tentatively, D is TRBD2 (5 bases). The CDR3 is 14 amino acids. V was clipped by 6 bases and J by 2 bases, with 14 bases between them. Germline loops: CDR1 SGHKS, CDR2 YYEKEE (reference sequence). CDR3 sequence reads: CASTLRGLQETQYF. The CDR3 region has the DNA TGTGCCAGCACGCTTCGGGGATTACAAGAGACCCAGTACTTC. The full variable domain, in which reference TRBV5-5 and TRBJ2-5 provide the parts outside the CDR3, is DAGVTQSPTHLIKTRGQQVTLRCSPISGHKSVSWYQQVLGQGPQFIFQYYEKEERGRGNFPDRFSARQFPNYSSELNVNALLLGDSALYLCASTLRGLQETQYFGPGTRLLVL.

This clonotype was detected a few times. J is TRBJ1-1 and V is TRBV20-1; TRBD1 might be the D (6 bases). The CDR3 has 15 amino acids. V lost 6 bases and J lost 0, with 17 bases in between. Germline CDR1 and CDR2: DFQATT and SNEGSKA (reference sequence). The CDR3 region has the DNA TGCAGTGCCCAGGGGCGGACAGTCATGAACACTGAAGCTTTCTTT. It encodes CSAQGRTVMNTEAFF.

There are a few counts of this clonotype. As DNA, the CDR3 is TGTGCCAGCAGCGGGTGGGCGCAAGAGACCCAGTACTTC. Its protein product is CASSGWAQETQYF. The chain carries TRBV7-2 and TRBJ2-5, with D hard to call. V was cut by 5 bases and J by 2 bases, with 9 bases left in between. Germline lookup yields CDR1 SGHTA and CDR2 FQGNSA. The CDR3 has 13 amino acids. Using reference TRBV7-2 and TRBJ2-5 for the parts outside the CDR3, the full variable domain is GAGVSQSPSNKVTEKGKDVELRCDPISGHTALYWYRQSLGQGLEFLIYFQGNSAPDKSGLPSDRFSAERTGGSVSTLTIQRTQQEDSAVYLCASSGWAQETQYFGPGTRLLVL.

The rearrangement uses TRBV20-1 and TRBJ1-1; the D gene is possibly TRBD1 (5 bases). Deletions cut 8 bases from V and 1 base from J, with 8 bases between. Germline lookup yields CDR1 DFQATT and CDR2 SNEGSKA (reference sequence). The CDR3 extends over 11 amino acids. CDR3 protein: CSRGGNTEAFF. For the CDR3, the DNA is TGCAGTCGGGGGGGGAACACTGAAGCTTTCTTT.

Here the CDR3 DNA reads TGTGCCAGCTCACCTGGGGGACACAACTCTGGGGCCAACGTCCTGACTTTC. Translating gives CASSPGGHNSGANVLTF. The rearrangement uses TRBV18 and TRBJ2-6; possibly TRBD1 for D (6 bases). The ends were cut back, 3 bases at V and 0 bases at J, with 12 bases in the middle. CDR1 and CDR2 from the germline V gene are KGHSH and LQKENI. This CDR3 is built from 17 residues.

The genes are TRBV18 and TRBJ1-1; 10 positions match TRBD1. Germline CDR1 is KGHSH and CDR2 is LQKENI. The CDR3 totals 16 residues. With 1 base clipped from V and 2 bases from J, the junction kept 4 bases outside the gene matches. The CDR3 DNA follows: TGTGCCAGCTCACCACAGACAGGGGGCGTTAACACTGAAGCTTTCTTT. Encoded protein: CASSPQTGGVNTEAFF.

There are many counts of this clonotype. V is TRBV7-2 and J is TRBJ2-3; D is perhaps TRBD2 (5 bases). The CDR3 is 17 residues long. CDR1 and CDR2 from the germline V gene are SGHTA and FQGNSA. The V and J ends lost 6 bases and 3 bases respectively, with 22 bases between them. The CDR3 nucleotides are TGTGCCAGCAGTTTAAGCCCTCCCCGCCGCGGGACAGATACGCAGTATTTT. This translates into CASSLSPPRRGTDTQYF. The variable domain in full, with the rest retrieved from reference TRBV7-2 and TRBJ2-3, is GAGVSQSPSNKVTEKGKDVELRCDPISGHTALYWYRQSLGQGLEFLIYFQGNSAPDKSGLPSDRFSAERTGGSVSTLTIQRTQQEDSAVYLCASSLSPPRRGTDTQYFGPGTRLTVL.

This clonotype was observed a few times. V gene TRBV7-6 combines with J gene TRBJ2-3; D call uncertain. Germline values: CDR1 SGHVS, CDR2 FNYEAQ. This CDR3 spans 13 amino acids. V lost 5 bases to trimming and J lost 4 bases, with 10 bases between them. The CDR3, as DNA: TGTGCCAGCAGCCCGCACGTCGCAGATACGCAGTATTTT. It encodes CASSPHVADTQYF.

This chain joins TRBV3-1 and TRBJ1-2; possibly TRBD1 for D (5 bases). The V and J ends lost 3 bases and 6 bases respectively, with 11 bases between them. Germline-derived CDR1 and CDR2 are LGHDT and YNNKEL (reference sequence). The CDR3 loop spans 13 amino acids. CDR3 residues: CASSQGPRDGYTF. For the CDR3, the DNA is TGTGCCAGCAGCCAGGGACCGCGAGATGGCTACACCTTC.

The rearrangement joins TRBV6-1 to TRBJ1-3; maybe TRBD1 (5 bases). The CDR3 runs to 16 residues. Looked up from germline, CDR1 is MNHNS and CDR2 is SASEGT. Trimming cost V 5 bases and J 8 bases, with 22 bases left between them. CDR3 nucleotide sequence: TGTGCCAGCAGTAATACGGGTTCGTGGGGGGAGGACACCATATATTTT. The encoded protein is CASSNTGSWGEDTIYF.

The chain couples TRBV20-1 to TRBJ2-7; 7 nucleotides match TRBD2. The CDR3 consists of 14 residues. Trimming took 3 bases from V and 5 from J; bases not matched to a gene: 10. CDR1 DFQATT and CDR2 SNEGSKA come from the germline V gene (reference sequence). DNA for the CDR3: TGCAGTGCTAGTCGCGCGGGACTAACCAACGAGCAGTACTTC. Residues: CSASRAGLTNEQYF.

This chain uses TRBV7-2 with TRBJ2-2; tentatively, D is TRBD1 (6 bases). This CDR3 contains 14 residues. Germline V gives CDR1 SGHTA, CDR2 FQGNSA. V gave up 5 bases and J gave up 7 bases, with 14 bases separating them. The CDR3 loop reads CASSRTTGIGELFF. The CDR3 nucleotides read TGTGCCAGCAGCCGGACCACAGGGATCGGGGAGCTGTTTTTT.

This clonotype was recorded a few times. The chain has TRBV15 and TRBJ1-3, with D possibly TRBD1 on 5 matching bases. There are 14 residues in the CDR3. The germline CDR1 and CDR2 sequences are LNHNV and YYDKDF (reference sequence). The V and J ends lost 9 bases and 0 bases respectively, with 12 bases between them. The CDR3: CATASGNSGNTIYF. CDR3 in DNA: TGTGCCACGGCTTCAGGGAACTCTGGAAACACCATATATTTT.

This chain links TRBV12-3 or TRBV12-4 with TRBJ2-1, with TRBD2 identical over 7 bases. With V trimmed by 7 bases and J by 4 bases, 13 bases remained unmatched. This CDR3 is built from 16 residues. CDR3 region: CASNMFRLAIYNEQFF. CDR3 sequence (DNA): TGTGCCAGCAACATGTTTAGACTAGCTATATACAATGAGCAGTTCTTC.